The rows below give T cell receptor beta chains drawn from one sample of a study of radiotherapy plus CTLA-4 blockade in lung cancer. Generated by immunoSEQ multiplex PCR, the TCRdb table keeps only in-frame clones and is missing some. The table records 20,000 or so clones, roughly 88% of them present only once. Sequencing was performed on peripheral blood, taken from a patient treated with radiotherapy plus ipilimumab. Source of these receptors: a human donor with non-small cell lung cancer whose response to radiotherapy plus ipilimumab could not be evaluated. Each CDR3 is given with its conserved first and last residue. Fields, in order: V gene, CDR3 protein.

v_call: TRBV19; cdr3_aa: CASNVRGGAGETQYF
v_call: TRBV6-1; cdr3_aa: CASSDDGGAFEQYF
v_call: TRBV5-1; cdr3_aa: CASSLGSSGRTYEQYF
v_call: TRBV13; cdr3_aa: CASRESGGAYNEQFF
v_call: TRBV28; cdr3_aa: CASNAPGGVAKNIQYF
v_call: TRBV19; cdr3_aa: CASSSPFSWVAGERNTQYF
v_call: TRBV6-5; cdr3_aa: CASSYGGTYEQYF
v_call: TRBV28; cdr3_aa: CASSDRGYTF
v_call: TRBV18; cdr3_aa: CASSPRVGTIYEQYF
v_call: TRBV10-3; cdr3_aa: CAIGRGGALEQYF
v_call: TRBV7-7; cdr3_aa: CASSLLSYGGGSGWEQYF
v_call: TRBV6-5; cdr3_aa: CASTTPRGTEAFF
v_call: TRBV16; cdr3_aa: CASSQGFQRGGPNEQFF
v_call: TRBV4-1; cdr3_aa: CASSQDMEAGVDYEQYF
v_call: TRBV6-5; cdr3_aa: CASGYLQVGETQYF